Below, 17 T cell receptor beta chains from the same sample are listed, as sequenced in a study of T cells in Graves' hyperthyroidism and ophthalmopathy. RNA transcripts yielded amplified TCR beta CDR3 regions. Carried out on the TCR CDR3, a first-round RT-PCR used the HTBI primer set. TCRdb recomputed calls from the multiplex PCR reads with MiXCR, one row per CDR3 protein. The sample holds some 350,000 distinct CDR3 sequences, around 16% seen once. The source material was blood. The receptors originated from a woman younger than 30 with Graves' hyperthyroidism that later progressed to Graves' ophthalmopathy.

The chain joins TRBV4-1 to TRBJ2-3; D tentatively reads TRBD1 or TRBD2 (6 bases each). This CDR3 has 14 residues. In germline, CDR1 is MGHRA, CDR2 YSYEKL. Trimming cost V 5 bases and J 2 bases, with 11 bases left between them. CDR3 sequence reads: CASSGGGNTDTQYF. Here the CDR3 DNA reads TGCGCCAGCAGCGGAGGGGGTAACACAGATACGCAGTATTTT.

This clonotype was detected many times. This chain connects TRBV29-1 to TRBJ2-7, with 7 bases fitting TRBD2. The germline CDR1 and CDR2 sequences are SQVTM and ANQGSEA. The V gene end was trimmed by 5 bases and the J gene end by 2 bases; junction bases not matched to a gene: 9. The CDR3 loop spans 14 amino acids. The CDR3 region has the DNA TGCAGCGTTACTCTTGGACTAGAACCCTACGAGCAGTACTTC. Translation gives CSVTLGLEPYEQYF.

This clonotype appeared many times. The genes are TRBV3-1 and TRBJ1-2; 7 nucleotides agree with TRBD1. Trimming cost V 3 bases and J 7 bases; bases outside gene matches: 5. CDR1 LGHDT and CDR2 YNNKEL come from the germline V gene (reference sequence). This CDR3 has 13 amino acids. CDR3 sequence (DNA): TGTGCCAGCAGCCATAAGGGGGCCGGTGGCTACACCTTC. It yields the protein CASSHKGAGGYTF.

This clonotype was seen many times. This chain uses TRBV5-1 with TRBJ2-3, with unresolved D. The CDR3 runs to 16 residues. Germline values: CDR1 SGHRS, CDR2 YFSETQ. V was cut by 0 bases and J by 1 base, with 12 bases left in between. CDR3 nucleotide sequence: TGCGCCAGCAGCTTGGAGGACCCCACAGGCACAGATACGCAGTATTTT. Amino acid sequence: CASSLEDPTGTDTQYF. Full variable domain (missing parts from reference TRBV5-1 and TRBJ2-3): KAGVTQTPRYLIKTRGQQVTLSCSPISGHRSVSWYQQTPGQGLQFLFEYFSETQRNKGNFPGRFSGRQFSNSRSEMNVSTLELGDSALYLCASSLEDPTGTDTQYFGPGTRLTVL.

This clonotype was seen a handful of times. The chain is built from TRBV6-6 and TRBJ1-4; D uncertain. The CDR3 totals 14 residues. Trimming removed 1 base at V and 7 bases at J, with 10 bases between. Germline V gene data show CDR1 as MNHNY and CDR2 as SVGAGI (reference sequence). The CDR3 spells CASSYLGSGEKLFF. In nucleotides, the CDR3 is TGTGCCAGCAGTTACTTAGGCAGTGGTGAAAAACTGTTTTTT.

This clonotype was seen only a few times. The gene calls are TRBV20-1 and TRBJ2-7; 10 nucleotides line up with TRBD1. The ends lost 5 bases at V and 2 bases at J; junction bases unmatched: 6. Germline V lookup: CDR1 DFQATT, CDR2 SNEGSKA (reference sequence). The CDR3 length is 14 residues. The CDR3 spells CSAFRGQGAYEQYF. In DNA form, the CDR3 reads TGCAGTGCTTTCCGAGGACAGGGGGCCTACGAGCAGTACTTC.

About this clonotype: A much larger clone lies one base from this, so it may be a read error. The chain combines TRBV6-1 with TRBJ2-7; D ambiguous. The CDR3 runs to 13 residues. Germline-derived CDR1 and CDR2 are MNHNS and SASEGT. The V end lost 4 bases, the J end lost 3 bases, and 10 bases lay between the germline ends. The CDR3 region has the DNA TGTGCCAGCAGTGTGGATACCTTCTACGAGCAGTACTTC. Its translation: CASSVDTFYEQYF.

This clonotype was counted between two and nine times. The CDR3 DNA is TGTGCCAGCAGCGTAGCAGGGGTGGACACCGGGGAGCTGTTTTTT. Protein sequence: CASSVAGVDTGELFF. This chain links TRBV9 with TRBJ2-2; possible D gene TRBD1, 6 bases. V lost 0 bases to trimming and J lost 3 bases, with 9 bases between them. CDR1 SGDLS and CDR2 YYNGEE come from the germline V gene. This CDR3 is built from 15 residues.

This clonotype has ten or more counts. DNA of the CDR3: TGTGCCAGCCCACCCCGAGGCTGGGGCCAACAGGGATCGGGCACAGATACGCAGTATTTT. Residues: CASPPRGWGQQGSGTDTQYF. The chain employs TRBV2 and TRBJ2-3, with D possibly TRBD1 on 6 matching bases. The CDR3 has 20 amino acids. The ends were cut back, 8 bases at V and 1 base at J, with 31 bases in the middle. CDR1 is SNHLY, CDR2 FYNNEI, per germline.

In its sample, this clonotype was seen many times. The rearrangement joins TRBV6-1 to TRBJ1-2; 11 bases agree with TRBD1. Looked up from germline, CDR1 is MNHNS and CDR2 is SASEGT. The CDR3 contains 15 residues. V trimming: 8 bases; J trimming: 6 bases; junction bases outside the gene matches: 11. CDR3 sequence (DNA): TGTGCCAGCTACAGCCCGGGACAGGGGGAGAATGGCTACACCTTC. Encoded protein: CASYSPGQGENGYTF.

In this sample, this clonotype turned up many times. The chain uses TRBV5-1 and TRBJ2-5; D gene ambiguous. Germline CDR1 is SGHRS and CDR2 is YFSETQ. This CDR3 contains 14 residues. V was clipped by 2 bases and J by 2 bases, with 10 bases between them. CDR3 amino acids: CASSFFNEQETQYF. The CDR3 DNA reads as TGCGCCAGCAGCTTTTTCAACGAGCAAGAGACCCAGTACTTC.

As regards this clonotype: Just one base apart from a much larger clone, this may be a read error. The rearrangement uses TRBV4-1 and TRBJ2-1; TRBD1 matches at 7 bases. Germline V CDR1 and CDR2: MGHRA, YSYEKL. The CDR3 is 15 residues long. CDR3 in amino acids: CASSQGDRDRNDQFF. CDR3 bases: TGCGCCAGCAGCCAAGGCGACAGGGATCGGAATGATCAGTTCTTC.

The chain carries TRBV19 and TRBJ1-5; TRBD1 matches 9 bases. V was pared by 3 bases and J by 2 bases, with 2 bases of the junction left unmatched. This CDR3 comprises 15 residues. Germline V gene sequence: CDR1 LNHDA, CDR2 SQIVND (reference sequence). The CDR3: CASSMGQGGNQPQHF. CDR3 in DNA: TGTGCCAGTAGTATGGGACAGGGCGGCAATCAGCCCCAGCATTTT.

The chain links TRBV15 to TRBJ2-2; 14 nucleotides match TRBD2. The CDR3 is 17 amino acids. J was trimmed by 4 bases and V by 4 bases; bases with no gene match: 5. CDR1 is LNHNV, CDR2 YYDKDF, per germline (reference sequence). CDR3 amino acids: CATSNGLAGGSTGELFF. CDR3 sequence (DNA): TGTGCCACCAGCAACGGACTAGCGGGAGGCTCCACCGGGGAGCTGTTTTTT. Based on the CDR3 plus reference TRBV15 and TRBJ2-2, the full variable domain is DAMVIQNPRYQVTQFGKPVTLSCSQTLNHNVMYWYQQKSSQAPKLLFHYYDKDFNNEADTPDNFQSRRPNTSFCFLDIRSPGLGDTAMYLCATSNGLAGGSTGELFFGEGSRLTVL.

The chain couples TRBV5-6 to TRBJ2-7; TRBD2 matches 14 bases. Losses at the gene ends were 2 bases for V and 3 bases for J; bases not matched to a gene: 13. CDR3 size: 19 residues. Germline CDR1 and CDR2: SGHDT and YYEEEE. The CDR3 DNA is TGTGCCAGCAGCTTAGTGATGGGACTAGCGGGAGCCGGCAACTACGAGCAGTACTTC. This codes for CASSLVMGLAGAGNYEQYF.

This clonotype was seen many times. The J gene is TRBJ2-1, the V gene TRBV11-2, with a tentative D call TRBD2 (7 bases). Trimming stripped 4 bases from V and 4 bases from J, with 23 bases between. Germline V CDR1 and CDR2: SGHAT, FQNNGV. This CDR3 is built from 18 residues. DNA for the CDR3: TGTGCCAGCAGCTCCCCCAAAGGGGGGGGGGCTTCTTACAATGAGCAGTTCTTC. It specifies CASSSPKGGGASYNEQFF.

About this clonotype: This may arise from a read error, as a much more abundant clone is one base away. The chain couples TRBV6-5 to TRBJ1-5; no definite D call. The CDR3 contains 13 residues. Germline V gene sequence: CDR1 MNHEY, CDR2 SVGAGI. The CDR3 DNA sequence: TGTACCAGCAGTTATGGCAACAATCAGCCCCAGCATTTT. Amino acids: CTSSYGNNQPQHF.